This T cell receptor (beta chain) was recovered during a study of T-cell reconstitution after alpha-beta-depleted transplantation in children. Study-wide points: It was surviving recipient T cells and thymic progenitors that gave some patients high TCRbeta diversity at day 60. Expanded graft clones numbering several hundred reportedly gave rise to alpha-beta T cells about two months after transplant. After one year, T-cell counts and TCRbeta diversity mostly came from new T cells.

The V and J ends lost 3 bases and 2 bases, in that order; junction bases with no gene match: 25. Germline V lookup: CDR1 LNHNV, CDR2 YYDKDF (reference sequence). The CDR3 loop spans 24 amino acids. Preparation of the TCRbeta library used unique molecular identifiers. TCRdb passed the PCR reads through MiXCR, listing each CDR3 protein once. Among about 200,000 distinct CDR3 sequences listed, about 6% were seen once. This clonotype was found a few times. Its cognate antigen is unknown. The sequence came from a girl in the first two years of life with combined immunodeficiency, due to receive a stem cell transplant. V and J are TRBV15 and TRBJ2-2, with 12 bases matching TRBD1. The source material was PBMCs, sampled before TCRalphabeta/CD19-depleted stem cell transplant. CDR3 nucleotide sequence: TGTGCCACCAGCAGGGGCCGTGGGACAGGGAGTCCGGGACAGGGGGCGCGAAACACCGGGGAGCTGTTTTTT. This encodes CATSRGRGTGSPGQGARNTGELFF.